This entry lists 9 T cell receptor beta chains sequenced from one sample in a study of blood T cell repertoires in COVID-19. The table came from immunoSEQ multiplex PCR; TCRdb's copy has only in-frame clones and leaves some out. The sample carries about 130,000 clones, roughly 90% recorded once. The sequenced sample was peripheral blood. All receptors come from a man aged 50 to 60 with active COVID-19.

The V and J genes are TRBV9 and TRBJ2-1; the match to TRBD2 covers 7 bases. Germline loops: CDR1 SGDLS, CDR2 YYNGEE. The CDR3 runs to 15 residues. V dropped 5 bases and J dropped 6; count of bases not matched to a gene: 11. CDR3 nucleotides: TGTGCCAGCAGTCGGGGGGACGGACAATTCAATGAGCAGTTCTTC. Encoded protein: CASSRGDGQFNEQFF.

This clone appeared a single time. V gene TRBV19 combines with J gene TRBJ1-1; 10 nucleotides agree with TRBD1. The germline V gene has CDR1 LNHDA and CDR2 SQIVND (reference sequence). V was clipped by 10 bases and J by 1 base; unmatched bases: 3. This CDR3 region has 13 residues. CDR3 sequence reads: CATRDRGNTEAFF. DNA for the CDR3: TGTGCCACCCGGGACAGGGGGAACACTGAAGCTTTCTTT.

J is TRBJ2-5 and V is TRBV10-2; TRBD2 matches 7 bases. CDR3 size: 16 residues. V trimming: 3 bases; J trimming: 2 bases; junction bases outside the gene matches: 9. CDR1 is WSHSY, CDR2 SAAADI, per germline. CDR3 sequence reads: CASSESGGGGQETQYF. DNA of the CDR3: TGCGCCAGCAGTGAAAGTGGGGGGGGAGGTCAAGAGACCCAGTACTTC.

J is TRBJ2-2 and V is TRBV20-1, with 9 bases matching TRBD2. The CDR3 is 14 amino acids. From germline, CDR1 is DFQATT and CDR2 SNEGSKA (reference sequence). V lost 6 bases and J lost 6; bases outside the gene matches: 8. The chain's CDR3 is CSASASGRPGELFF. The CDR3 DNA sequence: TGCAGTGCCAGTGCCAGCGGGAGGCCCGGGGAGCTGTTTTTT.

The CDR3 bases are TGCGCCAGCAGCACGGGAAGTCGGAAGGGAGAAAAACTGTTTTTT. This encodes CASSTGSRKGEKLFF. V usage is TRBV5-1 and J usage is TRBJ1-4, with no clear D. With 4 bases removed from V and 8 bases from J, the gap between germline ends came to 18 bases. The CDR3 is 15 residues long. Germline values: CDR1 SGHRS, CDR2 YFSETQ.

The chain recombines TRBV4-2 with TRBJ2-1; tentatively, D is TRBD2 (5 bases). The V gene's germline CDR1 is LGHNA and CDR2 YNFKEQ. The CDR3 runs to 13 residues. Trimming removed 0 bases from V and 9 bases from J, with 9 bases in between. The CDR3 DNA is TGTGCCAGCAGCCAAGATAGAGCGGTTGAGCAGTTCTTC. Translated: CASSQDRAVEQFF.

This rearrangement joins TRBV5-1 to TRBJ2-7, with D tentatively TRBD1 (7 bases). The CDR3 sequence is 15 residues long. The germline V gene encodes CDR1 SGHRS and CDR2 YFSETQ. The V end was cut by 5 bases, the J end by 3 bases, with 18 bases between. As DNA, the CDR3 is TGCGCCAGCAGAAAGGAGCAGGGGGGTGGCTACGAGCAGTACTTC. Its translation: CASRKEQGGGYEQYF.

The V call is TRBV19, the J call TRBJ2-2; 7 bases fit TRBD2. Trimming removed 6 bases from V and 0 bases from J; junction bases left unmatched: 7. The CDR3 is made up of 16 amino acids. From germline, CDR1 is LNHDA and CDR2 SQIVND (reference sequence). Written as DNA, the CDR3 is TGTGCCAGTAGAGCTGGGAGGGTCCCGAACACCGGGGAGCTGTTTTTT. The encoded protein is CASRAGRVPNTGELFF.

The chain combines TRBV4-1 with TRBJ1-1, with 12 bases matching TRBD1. The V segment lost 3 bases and the J segment 4 bases; nucleotides outside the gene matches: 3. Germline V gene sequence: CDR1 MGHRA, CDR2 YSYEKL. The CDR3 is 15 amino acids. CDR3: CASSQGQGAGTEAFF. CDR3 DNA sequence: TGCGCCAGCAGCCAGGGACAGGGGGCTGGCACTGAAGCTTTCTTT.